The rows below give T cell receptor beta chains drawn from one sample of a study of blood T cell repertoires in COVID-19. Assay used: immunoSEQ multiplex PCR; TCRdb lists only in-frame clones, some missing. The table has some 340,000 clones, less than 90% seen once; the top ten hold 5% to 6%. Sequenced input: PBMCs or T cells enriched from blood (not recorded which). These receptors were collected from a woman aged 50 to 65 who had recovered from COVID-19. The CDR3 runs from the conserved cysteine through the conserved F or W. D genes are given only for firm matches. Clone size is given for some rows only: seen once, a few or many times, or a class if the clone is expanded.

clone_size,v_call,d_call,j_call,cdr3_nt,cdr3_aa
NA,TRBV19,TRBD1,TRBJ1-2,TGTGCCAGTAGCCCGGGACAGGGACTCTATGGCTACACCTTC,CASSPGQGLYGYTF
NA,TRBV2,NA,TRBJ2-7,TGTGCCAGCAGTGCTAAGTCCTACGAGCAGTACTTC,CASSAKSYEQYF
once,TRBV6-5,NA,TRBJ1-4,TGTGCCAGCAGTAACTTGGGGACTACAAATGAAAAACTGTTTTTT,CASSNLGTTNEKLFF
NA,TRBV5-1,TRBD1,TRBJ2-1,TGCGCCAGCAGCTCCGGACAGGGTACCAATGAGCAGTTCTTC,CASSSGQGTNEQFF
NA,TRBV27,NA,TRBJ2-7,TGTGCCAGCAGTTTACAGGGGCGATCTCCCTACGAGCAGTACTTC,CASSLQGRSPYEQYF
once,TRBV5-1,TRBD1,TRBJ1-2,TGCGCCAGCAGCTATGGGACAGGAGGAGGCTATGGCTACACCTTC,CASSYGTGGGYGYTF
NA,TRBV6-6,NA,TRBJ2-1,TGTGCCAGCAGTTACGATAGCTCCTACAATGAGCAGTTCTTC,CASSYDSSYNEQFF
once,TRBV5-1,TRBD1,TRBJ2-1,TGCGCCTCTCGACAGGGGCCTCAGGTGGGGAATGAGCAGTTCTTC,CASRQGPQVGNEQFF
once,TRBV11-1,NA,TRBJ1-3,TGTGCCAGCAGCCCCTTGAGATCTGGAAACACCATATATTTT,CASSPLRSGNTIYF
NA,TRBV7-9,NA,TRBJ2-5,TGTGCCAGCAGCCCCGAAGGGGTAGAGACCCAGTACTTC,CASSPEGVETQYF
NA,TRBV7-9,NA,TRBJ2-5,TGTGCCAGCAGCCCAAGGGGCCCATCGTACCAAGAGACCCAGTACTTC,CASSPRGPSYQETQYF
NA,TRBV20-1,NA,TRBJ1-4,TGCAGTGCTAGTCGGATGGAGGAAAAACTGTTTTTT,CSASRMEEKLFF